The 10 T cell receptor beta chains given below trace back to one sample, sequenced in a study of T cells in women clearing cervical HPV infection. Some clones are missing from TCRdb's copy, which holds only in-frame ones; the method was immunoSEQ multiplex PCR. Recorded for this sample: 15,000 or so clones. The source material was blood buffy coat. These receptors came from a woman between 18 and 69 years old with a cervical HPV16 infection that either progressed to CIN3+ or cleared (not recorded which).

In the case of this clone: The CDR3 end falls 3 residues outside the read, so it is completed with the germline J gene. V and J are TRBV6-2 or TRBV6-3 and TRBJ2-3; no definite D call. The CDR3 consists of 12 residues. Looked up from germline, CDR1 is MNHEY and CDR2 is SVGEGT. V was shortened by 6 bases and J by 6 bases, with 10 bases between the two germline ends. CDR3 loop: CASRAPTDTQYF. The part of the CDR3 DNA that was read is TGTGCCAGCAGAGCCCCCACTGATACG.

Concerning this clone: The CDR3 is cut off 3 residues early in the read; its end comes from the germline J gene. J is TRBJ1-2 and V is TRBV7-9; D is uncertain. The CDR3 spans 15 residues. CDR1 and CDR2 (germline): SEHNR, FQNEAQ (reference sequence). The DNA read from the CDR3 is TGTGCCAGCACTATTAGCGGTAGCTCCTACAATGAC. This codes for CASTISGSSYND. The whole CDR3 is CASTISGSSYNDYTF.

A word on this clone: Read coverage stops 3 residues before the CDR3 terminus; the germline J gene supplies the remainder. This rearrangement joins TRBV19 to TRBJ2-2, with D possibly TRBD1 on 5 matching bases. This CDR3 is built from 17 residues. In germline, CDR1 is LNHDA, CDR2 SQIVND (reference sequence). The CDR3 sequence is CASSIGYRYSGANVLFF. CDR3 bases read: TGTGCCAGTAGTATAGGTTACAGGTACTCTGGGGCCAACGTG.

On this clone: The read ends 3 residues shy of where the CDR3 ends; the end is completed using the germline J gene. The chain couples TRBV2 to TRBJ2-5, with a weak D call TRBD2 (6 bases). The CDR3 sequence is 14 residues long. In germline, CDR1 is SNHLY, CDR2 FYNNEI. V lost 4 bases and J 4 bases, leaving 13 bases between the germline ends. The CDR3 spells CASSAGTGGETQYF. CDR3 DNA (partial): TGTGCCAGCAGTGCGGGGACTGGAGGAGAGACC.

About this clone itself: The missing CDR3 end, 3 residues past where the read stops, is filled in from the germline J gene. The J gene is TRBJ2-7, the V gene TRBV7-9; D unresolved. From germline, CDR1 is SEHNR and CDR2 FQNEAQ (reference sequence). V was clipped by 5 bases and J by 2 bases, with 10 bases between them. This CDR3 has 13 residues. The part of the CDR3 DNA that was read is TGTGCCAGCAGCCTTGACAACACCTACGAG. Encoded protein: CASSLDNTYE. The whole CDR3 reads CASSLDNTYEQYF.

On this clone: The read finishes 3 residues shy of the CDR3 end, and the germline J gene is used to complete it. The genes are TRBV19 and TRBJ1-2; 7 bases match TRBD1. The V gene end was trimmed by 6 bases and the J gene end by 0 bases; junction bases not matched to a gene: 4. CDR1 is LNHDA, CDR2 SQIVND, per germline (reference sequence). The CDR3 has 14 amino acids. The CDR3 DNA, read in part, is TGTGCCAGTAGCAACGACAGGGCTAACTATGGC. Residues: CASSNDRANYG. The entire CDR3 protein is CASSNDRANYGYTF.

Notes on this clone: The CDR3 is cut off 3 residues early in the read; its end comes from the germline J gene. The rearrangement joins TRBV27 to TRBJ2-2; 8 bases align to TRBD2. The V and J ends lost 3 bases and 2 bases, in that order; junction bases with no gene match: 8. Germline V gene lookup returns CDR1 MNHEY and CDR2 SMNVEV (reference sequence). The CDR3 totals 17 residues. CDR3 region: CASSFAGSGGNTGELFF. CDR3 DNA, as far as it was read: TGTGCCAGCAGTTTTGCGGGAAGCGGGGGTAACACCGGGGAG.

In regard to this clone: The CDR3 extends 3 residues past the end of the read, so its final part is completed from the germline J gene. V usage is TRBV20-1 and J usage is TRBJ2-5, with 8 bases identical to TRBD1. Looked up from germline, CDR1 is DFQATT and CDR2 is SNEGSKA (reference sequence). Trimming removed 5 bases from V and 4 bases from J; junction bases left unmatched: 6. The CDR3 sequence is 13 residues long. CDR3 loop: CSAHSGGSETQYF. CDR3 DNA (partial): TGCAGTGCTCATTCAGGGGGCTCAGAGACC.

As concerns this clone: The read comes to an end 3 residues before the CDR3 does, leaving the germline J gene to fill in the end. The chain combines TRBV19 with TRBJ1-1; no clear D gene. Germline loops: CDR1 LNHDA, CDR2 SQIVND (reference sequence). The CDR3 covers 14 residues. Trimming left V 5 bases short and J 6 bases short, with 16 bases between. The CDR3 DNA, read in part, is TGTGCCAGTAGTGTCATTCACAGTGGCGCTGAA. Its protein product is CASSVIHSGAE. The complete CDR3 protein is CASSVIHSGAEAFF.

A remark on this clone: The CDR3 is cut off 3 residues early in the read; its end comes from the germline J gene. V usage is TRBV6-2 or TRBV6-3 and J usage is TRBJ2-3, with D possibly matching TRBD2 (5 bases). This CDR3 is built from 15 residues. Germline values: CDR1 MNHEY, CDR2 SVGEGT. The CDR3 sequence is CASSDPGSNNQPQYF. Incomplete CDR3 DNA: TGTGCCAGCAGTGACCCGGGGTCCAACAATCAGCCG.